This TCR beta chain was retrieved from a study of monozygotic twins with cystic fibrosis (dated by TCRdb to the early 2020s). For context, the study as a whole: Roughly 2.8 micrograms of fragmented DNA went through approximately 14 PCR cycles to produce barcoded libraries. Made up mostly of children and adolescents, the cohort included ten female and six male twin pairs ranging in age from about 2.0 to 36.4 years, with a median of roughly 8.4 years. On the day blood was drawn, the twins' weight-for-height and FEVPerc (FEV1 disease centile) were ranked against those of the 1,060 cohort participants. Data for three of the twin pairs had been reported earlier in a different context. To assess genetic influence on V and J gene usage, the study compared TCR beta repertoires within and across 16 monozygotic twin pairs with cystic fibrosis.

TCR beta CDR3 regions were amplified by multiplex PCR using the immunoSEQ immune profiling system, following the manufacturer's instructions. An Illumina NextSeq system was used for sequencing. In the authors' own workflow: Sequence data were processed on the immunoSEQ Analyzer platform, and clonality was calculated as the square root of Simpson's index of productive rearrangements. V and J usage similarity was measured by Jensen-Shannon distance, and CDR3 generation probabilities were computed with OLGA. The immuneACCESS database (August 2020) and VDJdb (December 2020) were searched for shared CDR3 sequences. The immuneACCESS repertoire file appears here via TCRdb, limited to in-frame rearrangements. These files lack a portion of the clones; in checked studies, under half of the deficit traces to unresolved V genes, and the cause of the others is not known. V and J calls and clone size come straight from that table; D and trimming were deduced from the DNA. For this sample there are 13,000 to 15,000 clones; 80% to 90% appear just once. Approximately 0.7% of the sample is taken by the ten largest.

V is trimmed back by 5 bases and J by 3 bases, and the junction contains 3 bases that no gene match accounts for. From the cysteine through the phenylalanine, the CDR3 covers 15 amino acids. Only CDR3 DNA is held: 45 bases, read in frame from base 1. The CDR1 and CDR2 encoded by the germline V gene are MDHEN and SYDVKM. Points on this clone: Its cognate antigen has yet to be identified. Per-base quality was not reported, and no clone a single base away is much larger than it.

The twin pairs came from the European Cystic Fibrosis Twin and Sibling Study Cohort, a cohort that recruited patients from 150 to 200 CF clinics across 14 European countries. Both zygosity and CFTR genotype were checked in-house, and zygosity was tested with multiplex PCR across nine short tandem repeat loci. Peripheral blood was sampled from each twin, and clinical parameters were recorded on the day of blood sampling. Genomic DNA was isolated from peripheral blood cells with phenol/chloroform and kept in TE buffer at 4 degrees C. Study-level results and caveats: Simpson clonality tended to be low (median roughly 0.009), which suggests a naive-dominated repertoire, although clonality was higher in the most severely affected patients. Sharing of nucleotide-identical clonotypes was significantly greater within monozygotic CF twin pairs than between unrelated CF individuals (P = 0.000026, Mann-Whitney). Only a small cohort was studied, and no association of shared CDR3 numbers with age, concordance or disease severity was found. In 13 of 16 pairs, V gene usage most closely resembled the co-twin's, and the same held for J usage in 8 of 16 pairs, a pattern suggesting genetic constraints.

This receptor was taken from a boy younger than 18 with cystic fibrosis. Sequencing was done on a sample of blood. The chain is assembled from TRBV28 and TRBJ2-3; TRBD2 lines up with 12 middle nucleotides. The nucleotide sequence reads as follows: TGTGCCAGCAGTGTGACTAGCGGGGGAACAGATACGCAGTATTTT. It codes for CASSVTSGGTDTQYF.